The 27 T cell receptor beta chains below were found in one sample sequenced in a study of sequential checkpoint blockade in melanoma. Profiling relied on immunoSEQ multiplex PCR, and the TCRdb table lists in-frame clones only, not all of them. The sample holds some 830 clones, less than 30% seen once. Treatment in this sample: randomized to nivolumab then ipilimumab (arm A) or the reverse (arm B). Source: tumor tissue (inferred from file names), taken from a patient given nivolumab and ipilimumab in sequence. Receptors were obtained from a human donor with melanoma.

The CDR3 here is CASSMGETYNEQFF. The CDR3 bases are TGTGCCAGTAGTATGGGGGAGACCTACAATGAGCAGTTCTTC. The chain links TRBV19 to TRBJ2-1, with D tentatively TRBD1 or TRBD2 (5 bases each). Per germline, CDR1 LNHDA and CDR2 SQIVND (reference sequence). The CDR3 is made up of 14 amino acids. Trimming took 3 bases from V and 2 from J, leaving 8 bases between them.

The V gene is TRBV6-4, the J gene TRBJ2-2; the D gene is possibly TRBD1 (8 bases). From germline, CDR1 is MRHNA and CDR2 SNTAGT. V was trimmed by 8 bases and J by 4 bases, leaving 20 bases between them. The CDR3 loop spans 16 amino acids. CDR3 coding DNA: TGTGCCAGCCGGGGACACACAGGGGGGGGCACCGGGGAGCTGTTTTTT. Translation gives CASRGHTGGGTGELFF.

This clone showed up just a few times. The V and J genes are TRBV18 and TRBJ1-1, with 7 bases identical to TRBD1. The CDR3 spans 15 residues. V trimming: 0 bases; J trimming: 5 bases; junction bases outside the gene matches: 6. Germline CDR1 reads KGHSH; CDR2 reads LQKENI. CDR3: CASSPPGRGRTEAFF. For the CDR3, the DNA is TGTGCCAGCTCACCACCGGGTAGGGGGCGGACTGAAGCTTTCTTT.

This clone appeared a few times. The rearrangement joins TRBV6-8 to TRBJ1-6; 9 bases are shared with TRBD1. The germline gives CDR1 MNHGY, CDR2 SAAAGT. The V and J ends lost 2 bases and 5 bases, in that order; junction bases with no gene match: 1. This CDR3 has 15 amino acids. In nucleotides, the CDR3 is TGTGCCAGCAGTTACACAGGGGGCCATAATTCACCCCTCCACTTT. As protein: CASSYTGGHNSPLHF.

This chain links TRBV29-1 with TRBJ1-2; no reliable D call. The CDR3 totals 12 residues. Germline V gives CDR1 SQVTM, CDR2 ANQGSEA. Trimming shortened V by 6 bases and J by 0 bases, and 8 bases separated the two germline ends. The CDR3 loop reads CSVTEPNYGYTF. For the CDR3, the DNA is TGCAGCGTAACCGAACCTAACTATGGCTACACCTTC.

This clone was detected a few times. The J gene is TRBJ2-2, the V gene TRBV18; D not certain. Trimming shortened V by 2 bases and J by 0 bases, and 22 bases separated the two germline ends. The CDR3 is 20 residues long. Germline assignment: CDR1 KGHSH and CDR2 LQKENI. CDR3 region: CASSPVHGGWAAANTGELFF. CDR3 nucleotide sequence: TGTGCCAGCTCACCAGTACATGGCGGTTGGGCGGCGGCGAACACCGGGGAGCTGTTTTTT.

This clone was detected a few times. This chain uses TRBV6-8 with TRBJ2-3; D is unclear. CDR1 MNHGY and CDR2 SAAAGT come from the germline V gene. CDR3 length equals 15 residues. The V end lost 4 bases, the J end lost 3 bases, and 14 bases lay between the germline ends. CDR3 in DNA: TGTGCCAGCAGTTTAACGGCCCGGTGGACAGATACGCAGTATTTT. Translating it yields CASSLTARWTDTQYF.

CDR3 loop: CATSRDRGGSNTQYF. The DNA for the CDR3 is TGTGCCACCAGCAGGGACAGGGGTGGAAGCAATACGCAGTATTTT. The chain carries TRBV15 and TRBJ2-3, with TRBD1 matching over 9 bases. CDR1 is LNHNV and CDR2 is YYDKDF in the germline V gene (reference sequence). The length of the CDR3 is 15 residues. V trimming: 3 bases; J trimming: 7 bases; junction bases outside the gene matches: 8.

This clone has just a few counts. The CDR3 protein is CASGRQEVYGYTF. The CDR3 region has the DNA TGTGCCAGCGGACGACAGGAAGTCTATGGCTACACCTTC. V gene TRBV6-8 combines with J gene TRBJ1-2, with a weak D call TRBD1 (6 bases). V was trimmed by 8 bases and J by 4 bases, leaving 14 bases between them. The CDR3 spans 13 residues. Looked up from germline, CDR1 is MNHGY and CDR2 is SAAAGT.

Only a few counts were recorded for this clone. The V call is TRBV25-1, the J call TRBJ1-1; D call uncertain. The CDR3 is 15 residues long. Trimming took 2 bases from V and 1 from J, leaving 11 bases between them. Germline lookup yields CDR1 MGHDK and CDR2 SYGVNS. The CDR3 DNA is TGTGCCAGCAGTGAACCCCACGAGGGGAACACTGAAGCTTTCTTT. Its translation is CASSEPHEGNTEAFF.

By proportion, this clone is large. This chain joins TRBV11-3 and TRBJ1-2; TRBD1 is a possible D gene (5 bases). The CDR3 loop spans 15 amino acids. Germline V gives CDR1 SGHNT, CDR2 YENEEA. With 5 bases removed from V and 4 bases from J, the gap between germline ends came to 17 bases. CDR3 in DNA: TGTGCCAGCAGCCGGTGGGGGGAGGGCGTCTATGGCTACACCTTC. It translates to CASSRWGEGVYGYTF. The variable domain in full, completed from reference TRBV11-3 and TRBJ1-2, reads EAGVVQSPRYKIIEKKQPVAFWCNPISGHNTLYWYLQNLGQGPELLIRYENEEAVDDSQLPKDRFSAERLKGVDSTLKIQPAELGDSAVYLCASSRWGEGVYGYTFGSGTRLTVV.

In its sample, this clone ranks as medium-sized (0.01 to 0.1%). The chain combines TRBV6-8 with TRBJ2-7, with 12 bases aligning to TRBD2. The CDR3 loop spans 16 amino acids. After removal of 2 bases from V and 5 bases from J, the junction contained 7 bases not matched to a gene. CDR1 and CDR2 from the germline V gene are MNHGY and SAAAGT. This CDR3 reads CASSYATGTSGHEQYF. DNA of the CDR3: TGTGCCAGCAGTTACGCCACCGGGACTAGCGGGCACGAGCAGTACTTC.

V usage is TRBV19 and J usage is TRBJ2-4; D possibly corresponds to TRBD1 (6 bases). The length of the CDR3 is 16 residues. CDR1 is LNHDA and CDR2 is SQIVND in the germline V gene (reference sequence). Trimming stripped 6 bases from V and 3 bases from J, with 18 bases between. CDR3 in DNA: TGTGCCAGTAGCAGCTCAGGGGTGATTGGCAAAAACATTCAGTACTTC. As protein: CASSSSGVIGKNIQYF.

The gene calls are TRBV11-3 and TRBJ2-3, with 9 bases fitting TRBD1. The V segment lost 5 bases and the J segment 5 bases; nucleotides outside the gene matches: 5. This CDR3 spans 14 amino acids. Per the germline V gene, CDR1 is SGHNT and CDR2 is YENEEA. CDR3 amino acids: CASSHRDREDTQYF. In DNA form, the CDR3 reads TGTGCCAGCAGCCACCGGGACAGGGAAGATACGCAGTATTTT.

The chain carries TRBV18 and TRBJ2-1; 10 bases line up with TRBD2. Per germline, CDR1 KGHSH and CDR2 LQKENI. This CDR3 has 17 residues. V lost 0 bases and J lost 1; bases outside the gene matches: 3. CDR3 sequence reads: CASSPPSAGGSYNEQFF. CDR3 sequence (DNA): TGTGCCAGCTCACCACCGTCAGCGGGGGGGTCCTACAATGAGCAGTTCTTC. Full variable domain (rest looked up from reference TRBV18 and TRBJ2-1): NAGVMQNPRHLVRRRGQEARLRCSPMKGHSHVYWYRQLPEEGLKFMVYLQKENIIDESGMPKERFSAEFPKEGPSILRIQQVVRGDSAAYFCASSPPSAGGSYNEQFFGPGTRLTVL.

This chain links TRBV19 with TRBJ2-3; no clear D gene. CDR1 LNHDA and CDR2 SQIVND come from the germline V gene (reference sequence). Trimming shortened V by 4 bases and J by 1 base, and 3 bases separated the two germline ends. This CDR3 comprises 12 residues. CDR3 nucleotides: TGTGCCAGTAGTACCCGCACAGATACGCAGTATTTT. Amino acid sequence: CASSTRTDTQYF.

The table lists this clone with a few counts. V usage is TRBV11-3 and J usage is TRBJ2-5, with 8 nucleotides matching TRBD2. From germline, CDR1 is SGHNT and CDR2 YENEEA. This CDR3 has 15 residues. With 5 bases clipped from V and 2 bases from J, the junction kept 7 bases outside the gene matches. The CDR3 region has the DNA TGTGCCAGCAGCACTTTCGCTAGCGGGCAAGAGACCCAGTACTTC. Amino acids: CASSTFASGQETQYF.

As to this clone: The germline gene is not matched at one end of the junction; a read error may be the cause. The chain employs TRBV27 and TRBJ2-6; D remains unclear. Germline V gives CDR1 MNHEY, CDR2 SMNVEV (reference sequence). CDR3 length: 15 residues. In DNA, the CDR3 is TGTGCCAGCAGTTCACACGCGTCTGGGACCAACGTCCTGACTTTC. Protein product: CASSSHASGTNVLTF.

This clone was picked up a small number of times. This rearrangement joins TRBV9 to TRBJ2-4, with D uncertain. V was clipped by 7 bases and J by 1 base, with 6 bases between them. CDR1 is SGDLS and CDR2 is YYNGEE in the germline V gene. The CDR3 extends over 12 amino acids. The DNA for the CDR3 is TGTGCCAGCGGTCCGGCCAAAAACATTCAGTACTTC. This encodes CASGPAKNIQYF.

This chain joins TRBV25-1 and TRBJ1-5, with unresolved D. Trimming left V 4 bases short and J 9 bases short, with 13 bases between. Per the germline V gene, CDR1 is MGHDK and CDR2 is SYGVNS. This CDR3 comprises 13 residues. CDR3 nucleotides: TGTGCCAGCAGTGGAAAAGTGGGTACGCCCCAGCATTTT. Encoded protein: CASSGKVGTPQHF.

This clone rates as large. The J gene is TRBJ1-1, the V gene TRBV6-8; weak D call: TRBD1 (5 bases). Trimming cost V 5 bases and J 0 bases, with 16 bases left between them. Germline V gene sequence: CDR1 MNHGY, CDR2 SAAAGT. CDR3 size: 16 residues. CDR3 DNA: TGTGCCAGCAGTACCCGGGGGGGGGTTATGAACACTGAAGCTTTCTTT. Residues: CASSTRGGVMNTEAFF.

V and J are TRBV19 and TRBJ2-4; 9 positions match TRBD2. Unmatched junction bases numbered 10, after V lost 3 bases and J lost 7 bases. CDR3 length: 16 residues. Germline values: CDR1 LNHDA, CDR2 SQIVND (reference sequence). CDR3 DNA: TGTGCCAGTAGTATTGGGCGGGGGGGACCAAGGAACATTCAGTACTTC. It translates to CASSIGRGGPRNIQYF.

This clone was seen only a few times. This rearrangement joins TRBV9 to TRBJ1-3; 9 bases agree with TRBD1. CDR1 and CDR2 (germline): SGDLS, YYNGEE. CDR3 length: 15 residues. V lost 3 bases, J lost 4 bases, and 5 bases stayed unmatched. The CDR3 nucleotides read TGTGCCAGCAGCGCCAGGGACAGGGCGGGAAACACCATATATTTT. Translating gives CASSARDRAGNTIYF. Full variable domain (remainder filled in from reference TRBV9 and TRBJ1-3): DSGVTQTPKHLITATGQRVTLRCSPRSGDLSVYWYQQSLDQGLQFLIQYYNGEERAKGNILERFSAQQFPDLHSELNLSSLELGDSALYFCASSARDRAGNTIYFGEGSWLTVV.

The chain joins TRBV18 to TRBJ1-1; 8 positions match TRBD1. Germline V lookup: CDR1 KGHSH, CDR2 LQKENI. The length of the CDR3 is 12 residues. V shed 3 bases, J shed 11 bases, and the junction held 5 bases outside the gene matches. CDR3 DNA: TGTGCCAGCTCACCTGGACAGGGCGGGGCTTTCTTT. This encodes CASSPGQGGAFF.

This clone is termed medium-sized. This chain uses TRBV11-3 with TRBJ1-1; no clear D gene. V dropped 1 base and J dropped 2 bases, with 8 bases sitting between them. The CDR3 totals 14 residues. Germline V gene lookup returns CDR1 SGHNT and CDR2 YENEEA. The CDR3 protein is CASSLGEPNTEAFF. The CDR3, as DNA: TGTGCCAGCAGCTTAGGGGAGCCTAACACTGAAGCTTTCTTT.

The chain uses TRBV6-8 and TRBJ2-3; D is tentatively TRBD1 or TRBD2 (6 bases each). V lost 5 bases and J lost 0, with 9 bases in between. CDR3 length: 14 residues. The V gene's germline CDR1 is MNHGY and CDR2 SAAAGT. CDR3 residues: CASSVGGSTDTQYF. DNA for the CDR3: TGTGCCAGCAGTGTGGGGGGCAGCACAGATACGCAGTATTTT.

This clone turned up a few times. The rearrangement links TRBV11-3 to TRBJ2-7; no clear D gene. Deletions cut 1 base from V and 2 bases from J, with 9 bases between. There are 14 residues in the CDR3. Germline V gene sequence: CDR1 SGHNT, CDR2 YENEEA. CDR3 DNA sequence: TGTGCCAGCAGCTTAGGCAGGCCCCCCTACGAGCAGTACTTC. This codes for CASSLGRPPYEQYF.